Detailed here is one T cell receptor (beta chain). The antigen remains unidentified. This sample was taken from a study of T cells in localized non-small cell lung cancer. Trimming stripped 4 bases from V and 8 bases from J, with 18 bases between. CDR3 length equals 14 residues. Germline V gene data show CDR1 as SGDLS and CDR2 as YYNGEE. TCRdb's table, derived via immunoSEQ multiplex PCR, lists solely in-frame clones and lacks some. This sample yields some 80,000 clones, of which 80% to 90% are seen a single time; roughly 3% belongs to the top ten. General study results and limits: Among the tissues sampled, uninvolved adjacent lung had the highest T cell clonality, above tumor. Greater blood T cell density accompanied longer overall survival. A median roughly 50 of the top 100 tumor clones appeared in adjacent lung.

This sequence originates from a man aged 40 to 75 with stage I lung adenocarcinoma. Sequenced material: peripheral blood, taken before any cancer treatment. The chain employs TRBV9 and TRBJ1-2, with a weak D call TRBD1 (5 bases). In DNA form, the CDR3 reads TGTGCCAGCAGCCGATGGGACTCGGGCAAGGGCTACACCTTC. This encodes CASSRWDSGKGYTF.